The 23 T cell receptor beta chains below all came from one sample that was sequenced in a study of blood T cells in healthy people across ages. A second about 7 to 11 cycle PCR used barcoded and J-beta primers. TCRdb analysed the 5' RACE reads with MiXCR anew, one entry per CDR3 protein. Of about 570,000 distinct CDR3 sequences in the sample, 25% to 30% were seen once. Sequenced sample: blood. The receptors shown here come from a woman aged 70-85 years in good health.

V usage is TRBV6-6 and J usage is TRBJ1-2; D possibly corresponds to TRBD1 (5 bases). Germline CDR1 is MNHNY and CDR2 is SVGAGI (reference sequence). V lost 6 bases to trimming and J lost 8 bases, with 10 bases between them. This CDR3 has 11 amino acids. CDR3 sequence: CASSLKGGYTF. The CDR3 DNA is TGTGCCAGCAGCTTAAAGGGGGGCTACACCTTC.

The V and J genes are TRBV20-1 and TRBJ2-7; no definite D call. V lost 1 base and J 3 bases, leaving 7 bases between the germline ends. Germline values: CDR1 DFQATT, CDR2 SNEGSKA (reference sequence). The CDR3 length is 12 residues. The CDR3 here is CSARGLIYEQYF. DNA for the CDR3: TGCAGTGCTAGAGGCTTAATCTACGAGCAGTACTTC.

This chain links TRBV20-1 with TRBJ2-1; 8 positions agree with TRBD1. V was pared by 3 bases and J by 0 bases, with 1 base of the junction left unmatched. CDR3 length equals 14 residues. Germline V CDR1 and CDR2: DFQATT, SNEGSKA (reference sequence). The CDR3 region is CSASTGGSYNEQFF. The CDR3, as DNA: TGCAGTGCTAGTACAGGGGGCTCCTACAATGAGCAGTTCTTC.

This clonotype occurred a few times. V gene TRBV7-2 combines with J gene TRBJ2-3; D assignment may be TRBD1 or TRBD2 (5 bases each). The CDR3 sequence is 15 residues long. In germline, CDR1 is SGHTA, CDR2 FQGNSA. Trimming stripped 5 bases from V and 1 base from J, with 13 bases between. CDR3 residues: CASSRYGGRTDTQYF. DNA of the CDR3: TGTGCCAGCAGCCGATATGGGGGACGCACAGATACGCAGTATTTT.

The genes are TRBV7-8 and TRBJ2-5; TRBD1 agrees at 8 bases. The junction had 10 bases not matched to a gene; V was cut back by 6 bases and J by 1 base. This CDR3 region has 16 residues. From germline, CDR1 is SGHVS and CDR2 FQNEAQ. Here the CDR3 reads CASRPSRTGPQETQYF. The CDR3 nucleotides are TGTGCCAGCAGACCAAGCAGGACAGGGCCCCAAGAGACCCAGTACTTC.

Turning to this clonotype: The junction and the germline gene differ at one end; a read error may be behind it. This chain joins TRBV5-1 and TRBJ2-1; D is perhaps TRBD1 or TRBD2 (6 bases each). The germline V gene encodes CDR1 SGHRS and CDR2 YFSETQ. There are 16 residues in the CDR3. This CDR3 is CAGSLIVGGEYNEQFF. CDR3 sequence (DNA): TGCGCCGGCAGCTTGATTGTCGGGGGCGAATACAATGAGCAGTTCTTC.

The chain uses TRBV9 and TRBJ1-4, with D tentatively TRBD1 (5 bases). V was shortened by 4 bases and J by 4 bases, with 14 bases between the two germline ends. Germline V gene data show CDR1 as SGDLS and CDR2 as YYNGEE. This CDR3 comprises 15 residues. CDR3 in DNA: TGTGCCAGCAGCCCGCACAGGATGATTAATGAAAAACTGTTTTTT. Encoded protein: CASSPHRMINEKLFF.

This chain joins TRBV7-2 and TRBJ2-2; the D gene is possibly TRBD1 (5 bases). The germline V gene has CDR1 SGHTA and CDR2 FQGNSA. Trimming removed 1 base from V and 4 bases from J, with 13 bases in between. CDR3 size: 16 residues. The DNA of the CDR3 is TGTGCCAGCAGCTTAGTGTGGCCAGGGCTCACCGGGGAGCTGTTTTTT. This sequence encodes CASSLVWPGLTGELFF.

For this clonotype: Compared with germline, one end of the junction differs, possibly owing to a read error. The chain employs TRBV7-9 and TRBJ2-2, with a possible D match to TRBD1 (5 bases). Germline loops: CDR1 SEHNR, CDR2 FQNEAQ (reference sequence). This CDR3 has 14 amino acids. The CDR3 coding sequence is TGTACCAGCAGGGTTCGGAGCAACACCGGGGAGCTGTTTTTT. Protein: CTSRVRSNTGELFF.

The table lists this clonotype with a few counts. V usage is TRBV5-1 and J usage is TRBJ2-3; 9 bases are a match to TRBD2. The CDR3 contains 14 residues. Per germline, CDR1 SGHRS and CDR2 YFSETQ. V lost 3 bases and J lost 7; bases outside the gene matches: 6. The CDR3 reads CASSSGTSLNTQYF. The DNA for the CDR3 is TGCGCCAGCAGCTCAGGGACTAGCCTAAATACGCAGTATTTT.

A few counts support this clonotype. V and J are TRBV6-2 or TRBV6-3 and TRBJ2-5; D might be TRBD2 (6 bases). This CDR3 contains 14 residues. V was shortened by 0 bases and J by 5 bases, with 10 bases between the two germline ends. CDR1 is MNHEY and CDR2 is SVGEGT in the germline V gene. The CDR3 is CASSYSGGWETQYF. The DNA of the CDR3 is TGTGCCAGCAGTTACTCGGGGGGTTGGGAGACCCAGTACTTC.

This clonotype showed up just a few times. This chain uses TRBV6-4 with TRBJ2-2; 10 nucleotides agree with TRBD2. CDR1 and CDR2 from the germline V gene are MRHNA and SNTAGT. This CDR3 spans 18 amino acids. V gave up 3 bases and J gave up 0 bases; unmatched junction bases: 7. The CDR3 DNA is TGTGCCAGCAGTGAAACAAGCCTAGCGGGAGCGAACACCGGGGAGCTGTTTTTT. Translated, it gives CASSETSLAGANTGELFF.

This clonotype was detected a few times. J is TRBJ2-5 and V is TRBV21-1; the D call in the table, TRBD2, was not verified against the DNA. TRBV21-1 is described as a pseudogene. This CDR3 is 16 amino acids long. The chain's CDR3 is CASSKASARGKETQYF. DNA of the CDR3: TGTGCCAGCAGCAAAGCTTCGGCTAGGGGGAAAGAGACCCAGTACTTC.

This chain links TRBV27 with TRBJ1-2; the D is unclear. V was clipped by 8 bases and J by 8 bases, with 24 bases between them. The CDR3 totals 15 residues. CDR1 is MNHEY, CDR2 SMNVEV, per germline (reference sequence). The DNA for the CDR3 is TGTGCCAGCCAAAGACTCACTGGCCAAAGGGCGGGCTACACCTTC. Protein product: CASQRLTGQRAGYTF.

In this sample, this clonotype turned up a few times. The chain employs TRBV6-6 and TRBJ1-4; TRBD1 aligns across 7 bases. The V gene's germline CDR1 is MNHNY and CDR2 SVGAGI (reference sequence). The CDR3 totals 15 residues. With 0 bases clipped from V and 6 bases from J, the junction kept 4 bases outside the gene matches. The CDR3 region has the DNA TGTGCCAGCAGTTACTCGGTGCAGGGGGATGAAAAACTGTTTTTT. It translates to CASSYSVQGDEKLFF.

The gene calls are TRBV20-1 and TRBJ1-2; TRBD1 aligns across 10 bases. Germline CDR1 and CDR2: DFQATT and SNEGSKA (reference sequence). The ends lost 3 bases at V and 12 bases at J; junction bases unmatched: 4. The length of the CDR3 is 11 residues. CDR3 region: CSARGTGENTF. CDR3 in DNA: TGCAGTGCTAGGGGGACAGGGGAAAACACCTTC.

The chain has TRBV20-1 and TRBJ1-2; a weak D match, TRBD1 (6 bases). Germline CDR1 and CDR2: DFQATT and SNEGSKA (reference sequence). The CDR3 is 14 amino acids. Trimming removed 4 bases from V and 5 bases from J, with 17 bases in between. CDR3 sequence (DNA): TGCAGTGCTAAGGAAACAGGGAGATGGTATGGCTACACCTTC. Translating it yields CSAKETGRWYGYTF.

The chain uses TRBV20-1 and TRBJ1-1; D remains unclear. Germline loops: CDR1 DFQATT, CDR2 SNEGSKA (reference sequence). This CDR3 contains 11 residues. V dropped 8 bases and J dropped 1 base, with 8 bases sitting between them. For the CDR3, the DNA is TGCAGTTTTAACAGGAACACTGAAGCTTTCTTT. Its protein is CSFNRNTEAFF.

The chain joins TRBV7-9 to TRBJ2-2, with a weak D call TRBD2 (6 bases). CDR1 is SEHNR and CDR2 is FQNEAQ in the germline V gene (reference sequence). This CDR3 has 17 residues. V was cut by 5 bases and J by 7 bases, with 23 bases left in between. The CDR3 region is CASSGVTGGAFLGELFF. The DNA of the CDR3 is TGTGCCAGCAGCGGCGTGACGGGCGGGGCGTTCCTCGGGGAGCTGTTTTTT.

Note on this clonotype: At one of its ends the junction is not consistent with the germline gene, which may arise from a read error. The chain employs TRBV5-1 and TRBJ1-2, with no clear D. The CDR3 loop spans 15 amino acids. The V gene's germline CDR1 is SGHRS and CDR2 YFSETQ. The CDR3 region is CASSLAAANVYGYTF. In DNA, the CDR3 is TGCGCCAGTAGCTTGGCGGCAGCCAATGTCTATGGCTACACCTTC.

This clonotype appeared a few times. The V and J genes are TRBV11-3 and TRBJ2-1, with D uncertain. Germline values: CDR1 SGHNT, CDR2 YENEEA. Trimming cost V 5 bases and J 9 bases, with 14 bases left between them. CDR3 length: 13 amino acids. CDR3 bases: TGTGCCAGCAGCGCAGGCAGCTGGGGTGAGCAGTTCTTC. This translates into CASSAGSWGEQFF. The variable domain in full, completed from reference TRBV11-3 and TRBJ2-1, reads EAGVVQSPRYKIIEKKQPVAFWCNPISGHNTLYWYLQNLGQGPELLIRYENEEAVDDSQLPKDRFSAERLKGVDSTLKIQPAELGDSAVYLCASSAGSWGEQFFGPGTRLTVL.

This clonotype turned up a few times. The genes are TRBV11-2 and TRBJ1-6; D remains unclear. The CDR3 runs 15 residues. Germline V gives CDR1 SGHAT, CDR2 FQNNGV. Trimming took 5 bases from V and 3 from J, leaving 11 bases between them. This chain's CDR3 is CASSPGIVYNSPLHF. As DNA, the CDR3 is TGTGCCAGCAGCCCCGGGATAGTCTATAATTCACCCCTCCACTTT.

This clonotype was seen at least ten times. V usage is TRBV9 and J usage is TRBJ2-5, with a possible D match to TRBD2 (7 bases). Deletions cut 0 bases from V and 5 bases from J, with 14 bases between. From germline, CDR1 is SGDLS and CDR2 YYNGEE. CDR3 length: 15 amino acids. The CDR3 here is CASSVGEGGLETQYF. CDR3 DNA: TGTGCCAGCAGCGTAGGCGAGGGGGGGCTCGAGACCCAGTACTTC.